Below, 10 T cell receptor beta chains from the same sample are listed, as sequenced in a study of blood T cell repertoires in COVID-19. Sequencing was performed with immunoSEQ multiplex PCR; in TCRdb, only in-frame clones are kept and a portion is missing. This sample has roughly 250,000 clones; more than 85% occur once, and the top ten carry 1.6%. The sample taken for sequencing was PBMCs or T cells enriched from blood (not recorded which). These receptors all stem from a woman between 45 and 60 years old who had recovered from COVID-19.

The chain combines TRBV7-9 with TRBJ1-1; TRBD1 matches at 7 bases. The germline V gene encodes CDR1 SEHNR and CDR2 FQNEAQ (reference sequence). CDR3 length: 15 amino acids. Trimming took 5 bases from V and 4 from J; bases not matched to a gene: 10. CDR3 loop: CASSPQAGGLTEAFF. For the CDR3, the DNA is TGTGCCAGCAGCCCCCAGGCAGGGGGACTCACTGAAGCTTTCTTT.

The sample holds one count of this clone. J is TRBJ2-7 and V is TRBV18; the match to TRBD1 covers 8 bases. V trimming: 2 bases; J trimming: 3 bases; junction bases outside the gene matches: 6. The length of the CDR3 is 15 residues. From germline, CDR1 is KGHSH and CDR2 LQKENI. The CDR3 DNA reads TGTGCCAGCTCACCAACGACAGGGGAATACTACGAGCAGTACTTC. Protein product: CASSPTTGEYYEQYF. The variable domain in full, with the rest retrieved from reference TRBV18 and TRBJ2-7, is NAGVMQNPRHLVRRRGQEARLRCSPMKGHSHVYWYRQLPEEGLKFMVYLQKENIIDESGMPKERFSAEFPKEGPSILRIQQVVRGDSAAYFCASSPTTGEYYEQYFGPGTRLTVT.

The V call is TRBV9, the J call TRBJ1-5, with D perhaps TRBD1 (6 bases). CDR1 SGDLS and CDR2 YYNGEE come from the germline V gene. The germline V and J ends were trimmed by 0 bases and 4 bases, with 11 bases remaining between them. The CDR3 length is 15 residues. The CDR3 coding sequence is TGTGCCAGCAGCGTAGACGGACAGCCTAATCAGCCCCAGCATTTT. It is translated as CASSVDGQPNQPQHF.

This clone was picked up one time. The CDR3 region has the DNA TGTGCCAGCAGCTTAGGCCTAGCGGGAGGGCCGTACACAGATACGCAGTATTTT. This sequence encodes CASSLGLAGGPYTDTQYF. The rearrangement links TRBV11-3 to TRBJ2-3, with 12 nucleotides matching TRBD2. The CDR3 is made up of 18 amino acids. Germline loops: CDR1 SGHNT, CDR2 YENEEA. Germline trimming cut 1 base from V and 2 bases from J; bases unmatched to any gene: 7.

The V and J genes are TRBV12-3 or TRBV12-4 and TRBJ1-1, with D tentatively TRBD1 (5 bases). The CDR3 sequence is 12 residues long. V was pared by 4 bases and J by 10 bases, with 13 bases between. CDR3 region: CASSSGLRGAFF. The CDR3 DNA reads TGTGCCAGCAGTTCAGGGTTGCGGGGAGCTTTCTTT.

The rearrangement uses TRBV7-3 and TRBJ2-2, with 7 bases matching TRBD2. Germline V gene lookup returns CDR1 SGHTA and CDR2 FQGTGA. The CDR3 extends over 16 amino acids. Trimming cost V 4 bases and J 2 bases; bases outside gene matches: 7. The CDR3 spells CASSSGLSFNTGELFF. In DNA, the CDR3 is TGTGCCAGCAGCTCGGGACTATCGTTTAACACCGGGGAGCTGTTTTTT.

In this sample, this clone turned up once. The CDR3 nucleotides read TGTGCCACCAGCGCCAATAGCGGGGGGGTGAACATTCAGTACTTC. Translated, it gives CATSANSGGVNIQYF. This chain uses TRBV15 with TRBJ2-4, with 11 nucleotides matching TRBD2. Trimming removed 5 bases from V and 7 bases from J; junction bases left unmatched: 7. Germline CDR1 is LNHNV and CDR2 is YYDKDF (reference sequence). The CDR3 has 15 residues.

This clone turned up a few times. The chain couples TRBV3-1 (or the pseudogene TRBV3-2) to TRBJ1-1; D is undetermined. Germline lookup yields CDR1 LGHDT and CDR2 YNNKEL (reference sequence). The CDR3 runs to 14 residues. Trimming pared 0 bases from V and 7 bases from J, leaving 12 bases between. The CDR3 here is CASSQERGSGEAFF. The CDR3 DNA reads as TGTGCCAGCAGCCAAGAGAGAGGGTCGGGTGAAGCTTTCTTT.

The CDR3 nucleotides are TGTGCCACCAGCAGTTTTAGCGGGACCGGGGAGCTGTTTTTT. This codes for CATSSFSGTGELFF. The genes are TRBV15 and TRBJ2-2, with 7 bases aligning to TRBD2. In germline, CDR1 is LNHNV, CDR2 YYDKDF (reference sequence). V shed 3 bases, J shed 5 bases, and the junction held 3 bases outside the gene matches. CDR3 size: 14 residues.

This clone turned up a few times. The chain uses TRBV18 and TRBJ2-1; D may be TRBD1 (6 bases). Germline V gene sequence: CDR1 KGHSH, CDR2 LQKENI. CDR3 length: 16 residues. Trimming removed 3 bases at V and 3 bases at J, with 15 bases between. CDR3 in DNA: TGTGCCAGCTCACCGGGACATGAGATCTTCTACAATGAGCAGTTCTTC. As protein: CASSPGHEIFYNEQFF.